A selection of T cell receptor beta chains follows, all from one sample in a study of cytomegalovirus exposure and HLA in healthy donors. Profiling relied on immunoSEQ multiplex PCR, and the TCRdb table lists in-frame clones only, not all of them. Here the sample spans fewer than 150,000 clones, approximately 70% being singletons. What was sequenced was PBMCs. These receptors originate from a human donor in good health. Both conserved end residues are part of each CDR3. Each record gives: D gene, J gene, clone size, V gene, CDR3 DNA, CDR3 protein. A D gene is named only where the DNA matches it firmly. Rows give clone size only sometimes, using once, few, many, or a class for an expanded clone.

. TRBJ2-1 . TRBV14 TGTGCCAGCAGCCAAGGTCAATCACAGTTCTTC CASSQGQSQFF
. TRBJ2-3 . TRBV9 TGTGCCAGCAGCGTAGTGGCAGGGGGCACAGATACGCAGTATTTT CASSVVAGGTDTQYF
TRBD1 TRBJ2-7 . TRBV5-4 TGTGCCAGCACCGAAAGAGGGGGCTCCGAGCAGTACTTC CASTERGGSEQYF
TRBD1 TRBJ1-5 . TRBV10-3 TGTGCCATCAGTGAGGAAGACAGGGGCCAGCCCCAGCATTTT CAISEEDRGQPQHF
TRBD2 TRBJ2-7 . TRBV28 TGTGCCAGCAGTTTAGCCGGGACTAGCGACTCCTACGAGCAGTACTTC CASSLAGTSDSYEQYF
TRBD2 TRBJ2-5 . TRBV11-3 TGTGCCAGCAGCCCGGGACTAGCGGGAGTAACTGGGGAGACCCAGTACTTC CASSPGLAGVTGETQYF
TRBD1 TRBJ2-7 . TRBV2 TGTGCCAGCCAAAGACAGGGGGGTCGCTACGAGCAGTACTTC CASQRQGGRYEQYF
. TRBJ2-1 few TRBV7-2 TGTGCCAGCAGCTTACTGTATACCCGAATAGACAATGAGCAGTTCTTC CASSLLYTRIDNEQFF
TRBD1 TRBJ2-5 few TRBV5-1 TGCGCCAGCAGCACACAGGGGAACCAAGAGACCCAGTACTTC CASSTQGNQETQYF
TRBD2 TRBJ2-3 . TRBV15 TGTGCCACCAGCAGAGGCTTGCGGGGGAGAGCAGATACGCAGTATTTT CATSRGLRGRADTQYF
. TRBJ2-1 once TRBV5-6 TGTGCCAGCAGCTTTGTCGGACAGAGCTACTACAATGAGCAGTTCTTC CASSFVGQSYYNEQFF
. TRBJ2-4 . TRBV6-5 TGTGCCAGCAGACACCGGGACATTCAGTACTTC CASRHRDIQYF
TRBD1 TRBJ1-3 . TRBV28 TGTGCCAGCAGTCGGCCGGGACAGGGGGCATCTGGAAACACCATATATTTT CASSRPGQGASGNTIYF
. TRBJ2-7 . TRBV7-8 TGTGCCAGCAGCTTAGGCCCCCAGGGATCCTACGAGCAGTACTTC CASSLGPQGSYEQYF
. TRBJ1-4 few TRBV10-1 TGCGCCAGCAGTGAGGAAACAGGAGTTGCAACTAATGAAAAACTGTTTTTT CASSEETGVATNEKLFF
TRBD2 TRBJ2-3 . TRBV5-1 TGCGCCAGCAAACCGACTAGCGGGAGGGGTACGCAGTATTTT CASKPTSGRGTQYF
. TRBJ2-1 . TRBV28 TGTGCCAGCAGGTCCGGGTCGGCTCCCCTCAATGAGCAGTTCTTC CASRSGSAPLNEQFF
TRBD2 TRBJ2-5 . TRBV7-2 TGTGCCAGCAGCCCCCGCGGGAGCCCCACAGAGACCCAGTACTTC CASSPRGSPTETQYF
. TRBJ2-5 few TRBV5-1 TGCGCCAGCAGCTTGGGGGGAGTCCAAGAGACCCAGTACTTC CASSLGGVQETQYF
. TRBJ1-2 . TRBV4-3 TGCGCCAGCAGCCAAGATGCAGGTGGCTACACCTTC CASSQDAGGYTF
. TRBJ2-1 . TRBV11-3 TGTGCCAGCAGCGCCCAGGAAAATGAGCAGTTCTTC CASSAQENEQFF
TRBD2 TRBJ2-1 . TRBV6-1 TGTGCCAGCAGTGAAAAACTAGCGGGAAATAATGAGCAGTTCTTC CASSEKLAGNNEQFF
. TRBJ1-1 . TRBV5-1 TGCGCCAGCGGTTTATCAGGGTCGCCCGGGAACACTGAAGCTTTCTTT CASGLSGSPGNTEAFF